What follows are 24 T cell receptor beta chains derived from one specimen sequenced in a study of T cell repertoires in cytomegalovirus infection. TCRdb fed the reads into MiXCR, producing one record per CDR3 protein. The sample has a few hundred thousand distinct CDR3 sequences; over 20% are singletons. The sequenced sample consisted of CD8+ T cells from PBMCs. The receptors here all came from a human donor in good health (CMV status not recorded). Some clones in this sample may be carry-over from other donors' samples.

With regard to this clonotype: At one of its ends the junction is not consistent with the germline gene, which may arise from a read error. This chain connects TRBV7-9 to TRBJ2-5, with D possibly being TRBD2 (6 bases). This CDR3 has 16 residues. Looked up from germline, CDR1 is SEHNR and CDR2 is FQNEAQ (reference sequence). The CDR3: CASGLGDWRTQEAQYF. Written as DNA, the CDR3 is TGTGCCAGCGGCTTAGGGGACTGGAGGACTCAAGAGGCCCAGTACTTC.

The CDR3 is CASSRLGGHTEAFF. CDR3 sequence (DNA): TGTGCCAGCAGTCGACTAGGGGGGCACACTGAAGCTTTCTTT. The genes are TRBV25-1 and TRBJ1-1; D is perhaps TRBD1 (6 bases). V dropped 5 bases and J dropped 3 bases, with 13 bases sitting between them. There are 14 residues in the CDR3. CDR1 and CDR2 (germline): MGHDK, SYGVNS.

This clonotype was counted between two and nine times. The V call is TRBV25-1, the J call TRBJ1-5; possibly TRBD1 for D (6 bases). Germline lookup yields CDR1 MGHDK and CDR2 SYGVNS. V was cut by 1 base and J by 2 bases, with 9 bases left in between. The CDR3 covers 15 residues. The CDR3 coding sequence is TGTGCCAGCAGTGAATTGGGGGGCGGCAATCAGCCCCAGCATTTT. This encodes CASSELGGGNQPQHF. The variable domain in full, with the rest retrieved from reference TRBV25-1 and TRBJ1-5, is EADIYQTPRYLVIGTGKKITLECSQTMGHDKMYWYQQDPGMELHLIHYSYGVNSTEKGDLSSESTVSRIRTEHFPLTLESARPSHTSQYLCASSELGGGNQPQHFGDGTRLSIL.

The DNA for the CDR3 is TGTGCCACCAGCAGAGTCACTAGGGAGAATGAGCAGTTCTTC. Translating gives CATSRVTRENEQFF. This chain links TRBV15 with TRBJ2-1; D might be TRBD2 (5 bases). Trimming took off 1 base at V and 7 bases at J, with 11 bases between the two ends. The CDR3 runs to 14 residues. Germline CDR1 is LNHNV and CDR2 is YYDKDF (reference sequence).

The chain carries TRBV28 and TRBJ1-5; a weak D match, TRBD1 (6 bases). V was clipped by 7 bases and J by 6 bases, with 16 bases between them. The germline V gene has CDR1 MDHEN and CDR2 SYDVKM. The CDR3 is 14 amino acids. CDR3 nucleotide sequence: TGTGCCAGCACTTTGATGGGGGCAGCTCAGCCCCAGCATTTT. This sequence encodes CASTLMGAAQPQHF. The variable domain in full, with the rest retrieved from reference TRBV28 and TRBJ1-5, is DVKVTQSSRYLVKRTGEKVFLECVQDMDHENMFWYRQDPGLGLRLIYFSYDVKMKEKGDIPEGYSVSREKKERFSLILESASTNQTSMYLCASTLMGAAQPQHFGDGTRLSIL.

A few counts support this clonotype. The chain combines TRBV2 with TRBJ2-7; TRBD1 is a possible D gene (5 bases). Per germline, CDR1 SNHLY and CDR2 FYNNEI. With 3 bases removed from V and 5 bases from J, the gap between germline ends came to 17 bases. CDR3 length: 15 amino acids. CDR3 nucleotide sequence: TGTGCCAGCAGTGAGACAGAGATAGAAAGCCACGAGCAGTACTTC. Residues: CASSETEIESHEQYF.

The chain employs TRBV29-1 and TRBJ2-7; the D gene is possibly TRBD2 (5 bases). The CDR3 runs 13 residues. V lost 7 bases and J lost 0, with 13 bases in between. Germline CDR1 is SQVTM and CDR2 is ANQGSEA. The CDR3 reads CSALRDSSYEQYF. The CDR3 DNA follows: TGCAGCGCCCTCCGGGATTCCTCCTACGAGCAGTACTTC.

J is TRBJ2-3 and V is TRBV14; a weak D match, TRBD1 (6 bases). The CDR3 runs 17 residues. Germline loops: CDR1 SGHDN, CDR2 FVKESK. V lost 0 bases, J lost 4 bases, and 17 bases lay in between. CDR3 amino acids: CASSQDHSGAGADTQYF. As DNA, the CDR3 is TGTGCCAGCAGCCAAGATCACTCAGGGGCCGGGGCAGATACGCAGTATTTT.

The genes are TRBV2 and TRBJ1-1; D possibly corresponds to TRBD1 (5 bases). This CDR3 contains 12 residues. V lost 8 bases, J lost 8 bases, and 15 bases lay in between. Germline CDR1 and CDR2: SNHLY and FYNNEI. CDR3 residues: CASHARGLEAFF. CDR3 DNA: TGTGCCAGCCACGCTAGGGGCCTCGAAGCTTTCTTT.

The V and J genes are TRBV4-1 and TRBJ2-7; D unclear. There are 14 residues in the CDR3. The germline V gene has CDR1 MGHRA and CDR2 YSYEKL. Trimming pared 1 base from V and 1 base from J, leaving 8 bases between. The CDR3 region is CASSQALVSYEQYF. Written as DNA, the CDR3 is TGCGCCAGCAGCCAAGCGCTGGTTTCCTACGAGCAGTACTTC.

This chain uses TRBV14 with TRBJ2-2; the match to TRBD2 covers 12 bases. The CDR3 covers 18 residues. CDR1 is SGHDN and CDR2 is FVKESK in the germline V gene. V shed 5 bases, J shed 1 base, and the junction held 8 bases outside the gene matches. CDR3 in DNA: TGTGCCAGCAGCTTCCCTAGCGGGGGGGTTCTGAACACCGGGGAGCTGTTTTTT. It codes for CASSFPSGGVLNTGELFF.

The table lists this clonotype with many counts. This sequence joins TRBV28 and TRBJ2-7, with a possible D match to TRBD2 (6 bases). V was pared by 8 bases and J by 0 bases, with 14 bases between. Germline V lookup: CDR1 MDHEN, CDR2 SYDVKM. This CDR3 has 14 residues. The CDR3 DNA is TGTGCCAGCTACCCTGGGGGGAGCTCCTACGAGCAGTACTTC. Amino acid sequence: CASYPGGSSYEQYF.

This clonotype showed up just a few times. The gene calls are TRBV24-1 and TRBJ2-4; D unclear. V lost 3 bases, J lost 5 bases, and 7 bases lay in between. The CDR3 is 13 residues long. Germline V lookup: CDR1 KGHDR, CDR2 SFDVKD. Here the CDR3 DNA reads TGTGCCACCAGTGATCCCCTCGAAAACATTCAGTACTTC. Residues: CATSDPLENIQYF.

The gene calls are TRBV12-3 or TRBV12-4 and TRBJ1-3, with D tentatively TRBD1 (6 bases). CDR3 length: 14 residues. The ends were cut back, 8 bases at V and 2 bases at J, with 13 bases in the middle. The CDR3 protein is CASAIQGTGNTIYF. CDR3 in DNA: TGTGCCAGCGCCATACAGGGAACTGGAAACACCATATATTTT.

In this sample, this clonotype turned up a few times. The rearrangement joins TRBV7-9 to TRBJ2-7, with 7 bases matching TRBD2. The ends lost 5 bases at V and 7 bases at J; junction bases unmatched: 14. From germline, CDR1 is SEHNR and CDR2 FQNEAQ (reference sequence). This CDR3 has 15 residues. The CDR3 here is CASSATAGYGPEQYF. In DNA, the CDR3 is TGTGCCAGCAGCGCCACAGCGGGGTATGGCCCGGAGCAGTACTTC.

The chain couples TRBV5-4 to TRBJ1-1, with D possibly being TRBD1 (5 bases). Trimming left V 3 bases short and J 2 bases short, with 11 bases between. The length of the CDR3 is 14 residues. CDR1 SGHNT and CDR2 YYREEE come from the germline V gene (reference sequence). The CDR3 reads CASSYSTVNTEAFF. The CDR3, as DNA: TGTGCCAGCAGCTACTCGACAGTTAACACTGAAGCTTTCTTT.

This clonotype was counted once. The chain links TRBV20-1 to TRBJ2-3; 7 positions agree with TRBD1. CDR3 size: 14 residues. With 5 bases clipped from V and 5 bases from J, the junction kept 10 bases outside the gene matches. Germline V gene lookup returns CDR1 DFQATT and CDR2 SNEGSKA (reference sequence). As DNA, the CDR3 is TGCAGTGCTTCCGCTGGACAGGCCCAAGATACGCAGTATTTT. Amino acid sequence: CSASAGQAQDTQYF.

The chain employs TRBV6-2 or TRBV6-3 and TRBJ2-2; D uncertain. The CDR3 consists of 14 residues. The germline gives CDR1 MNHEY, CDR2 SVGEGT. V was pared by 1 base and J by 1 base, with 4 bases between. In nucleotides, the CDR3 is TGTGCCAGCAGTTACTTCGAGAACACCGGGGAGCTGTTTTTT. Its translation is CASSYFENTGELFF.

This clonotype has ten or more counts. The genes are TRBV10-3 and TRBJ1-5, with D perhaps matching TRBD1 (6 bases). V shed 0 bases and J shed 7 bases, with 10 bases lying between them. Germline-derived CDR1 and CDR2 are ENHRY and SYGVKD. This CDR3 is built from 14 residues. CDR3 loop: CAISESNRDQPQHF. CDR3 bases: TGTGCCATCAGTGAGTCGAACAGGGACCAGCCCCAGCATTTT.

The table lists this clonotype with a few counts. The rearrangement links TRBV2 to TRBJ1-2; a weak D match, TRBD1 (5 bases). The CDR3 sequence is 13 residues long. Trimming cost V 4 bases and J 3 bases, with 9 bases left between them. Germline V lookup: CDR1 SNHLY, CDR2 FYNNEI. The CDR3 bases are TGTGCCAGCAGTGTTGGGACTGACTATGGCTACACCTTC. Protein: CASSVGTDYGYTF.

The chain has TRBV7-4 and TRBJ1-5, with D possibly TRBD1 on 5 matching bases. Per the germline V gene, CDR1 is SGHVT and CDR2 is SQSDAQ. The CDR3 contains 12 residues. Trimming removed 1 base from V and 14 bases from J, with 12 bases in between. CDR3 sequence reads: CASSLGAGTEHF. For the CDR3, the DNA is TGTGCCAGCAGCTTAGGAGCAGGGACTGAGCATTTT.

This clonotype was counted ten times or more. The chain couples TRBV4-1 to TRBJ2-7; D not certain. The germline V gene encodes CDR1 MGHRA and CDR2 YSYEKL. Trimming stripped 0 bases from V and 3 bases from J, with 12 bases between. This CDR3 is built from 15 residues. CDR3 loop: CASSQEIIAFYEQYF. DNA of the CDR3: TGCGCCAGCAGCCAAGAGATAATCGCCTTCTACGAGCAGTACTTC.

The CDR3, as DNA: TGTGCCAGCAGTCGCGGACAGATTAACTATGGCTACACCTTC. Translating it yields CASSRGQINYGYTF. The chain links TRBV28 to TRBJ1-2, with a possible D match to TRBD1 (6 bases). The CDR3 totals 14 residues. The germline V and J ends were trimmed by 5 bases and 1 base, with 11 bases remaining between them. The V gene's germline CDR1 is MDHEN and CDR2 SYDVKM.

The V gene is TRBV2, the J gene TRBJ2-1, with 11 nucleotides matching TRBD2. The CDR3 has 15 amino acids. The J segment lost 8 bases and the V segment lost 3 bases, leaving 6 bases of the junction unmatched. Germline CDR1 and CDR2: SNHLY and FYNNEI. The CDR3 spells CASSETSGVWHEQFF. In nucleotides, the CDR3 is TGTGCCAGCAGTGAGACTAGCGGGGTATGGCATGAGCAGTTCTTC.